The 32 T cell receptor beta chains below were found in one sample sequenced in a study of cytomegalovirus exposure and HLA in healthy donors. The repertoire was sequenced with immunoSEQ multiplex PCR; TCRdb's copy has only in-frame clones and lacks some. The sample contains around 120,000 clones, around 86% of which appear only once. Sequenced input: PBMCs. The receptors originated from a man aged 18 to 35 in good health and CMV-seronegative.

CDR3 sequence (DNA): TGTGCCAGTCAGAGGTCCGGATCCCTGTTTTTT. Its protein product is CASQRSGSLFF. The chain links TRBV6-1 to TRBJ1-4, with D unclear. This CDR3 is 11 amino acids long. CDR1 is MNHNS and CDR2 is SASEGT in the germline V gene. V gave up 9 bases and J gave up 14 bases, with 16 bases separating them.

To note about this clone: The same CDR3 is also encoded by other DNA sequences in this sample. The chain is built from TRBV25-1 and TRBJ1-1, with 8 bases that match TRBD1. This CDR3 has 13 amino acids. Germline assignment: CDR1 MGHDK and CDR2 SYGVNS. V was clipped by 4 bases and J by 4 bases; unmatched bases: 2. The CDR3 DNA reads as TGTGCCAGCAGTGTTACAGGGGGCACTGAAGCTTTCTTT. This sequence encodes CASSVTGGTEAFF.

The genes are TRBV5-1 and TRBJ2-7, with 8 bases aligning to TRBD2. This CDR3 region has 14 residues. The J segment lost 7 bases and the V segment lost 1 base, leaving 7 bases of the junction unmatched. CDR1 SGHRS and CDR2 YFSETQ come from the germline V gene. DNA of the CDR3: TGCGCCAGCAGCTTGTTGTTGGCTAGCGGGGAGCAGTACTTC. Its translation is CASSLLLASGEQYF. The full variable domain, with the rest looked up from reference TRBV5-1 and TRBJ2-7, is KAGVTQTPRYLIKTRGQQVTLSCSPISGHRSVSWYQQTPGQGLQFLFEYFSETQRNKGNFPGRFSGRQFSNSRSEMNVSTLELGDSALYLCASSLLLASGEQYFGPGTRLTVT.

The chain joins TRBV6-1 to TRBJ1-2; D perhaps matches TRBD1 (5 bases). The CDR3 has 17 residues. The V end lost 1 base, the J end lost 3 bases, and 18 bases lay between the germline ends. Germline assignment: CDR1 MNHNS and CDR2 SASEGT. CDR3 sequence (DNA): TGTGCCAGCAGTGAAGGCAGGGATCCGAGGTCGGACTATGGCTACACCTTC. Protein sequence: CASSEGRDPRSDYGYTF.

V usage is TRBV5-5 and J usage is TRBJ1-4; 9 bases are a match to TRBD1. The germline V gene encodes CDR1 SGHKS and CDR2 YYEKEE (reference sequence). This CDR3 spans 17 amino acids. The ends lost 1 base at V and 0 bases at J; junction bases unmatched: 4. The CDR3 region has the DNA TGTGCCAGCAGCTTGCAGGGACAGGGCGCAACTAATGAAAAACTGTTTTTT. Its translation: CASSLQGQGATNEKLFF.

The chain links TRBV7-6 to TRBJ2-1, with D possibly matching TRBD2 (5 bases). Germline loops: CDR1 SGHVS, CDR2 FNYEAQ. The V and J ends lost 5 bases and 6 bases respectively, with 11 bases between them. CDR3 length equals 13 residues. DNA for the CDR3: TGTGCCAGCAGCGACGGGAAAGTCAATGAGCAGTTCTTC. It codes for CASSDGKVNEQFF.

This chain uses TRBV5-6 with TRBJ1-5, with 7 bases identical to TRBD1. The CDR3 has 15 amino acids. The germline CDR1 and CDR2 sequences are SGHDT and YYEEEE. The V gene end was trimmed by 5 bases and the J gene end by 5 bases; junction bases not matched to a gene: 10. CDR3 sequence reads: CASRAYGDRDQPQHF. In DNA form, the CDR3 reads TGTGCCAGCAGAGCTTATGGGGACAGAGATCAGCCCCAGCATTTT.

This chain uses TRBV20-1 with TRBJ1-1; no reliable D call. V lost 5 bases to trimming and J lost 0 bases, with 4 bases between them. CDR3 length: 11 amino acids. Germline loops: CDR1 DFQATT, CDR2 SNEGSKA (reference sequence). Here the CDR3 reads CSAAMNTEAFF. As DNA, the CDR3 is TGCAGTGCTGCGATGAACACTGAAGCTTTCTTT.

This clone appeared once. The genes are TRBV14 and TRBJ1-4, with 7 nucleotides matching TRBD1. Germline loops: CDR1 SGHDN, CDR2 FVKESK. V lost 4 bases to trimming and J lost 4 bases; unmatched junction nucleotides: 9. This CDR3 has 16 amino acids. CDR3 region: CASSPSFGTVNEKLFF. The DNA of the CDR3 is TGTGCCAGCAGCCCTTCCTTCGGGACAGTTAATGAAAAACTGTTTTTT.

This clone was seen a handful of times. This chain links TRBV2 with TRBJ1-3, with no clear D. V lost 4 bases and J 5 bases, leaving 12 bases between the germline ends. This CDR3 has 14 amino acids. Germline V lookup: CDR1 SNHLY, CDR2 FYNNEI. The CDR3 bases are TGTGCCAGCAGTGCAAGGACGGGGAGAAACACCATATATTTT. Protein product: CASSARTGRNTIYF.

The chain uses TRBV30 and TRBJ2-7, with TRBD2 as a possible D gene (7 bases). There are 15 residues in the CDR3. In germline, CDR1 is GTSNPN, CDR2 SVGIG (reference sequence). V gave up 0 bases and J gave up 3 bases, with 15 bases separating them. The CDR3: CAWSVLGGGDYEQYF. The CDR3 DNA is TGTGCCTGGAGTGTACTAGGGGGGGGTGACTACGAGCAGTACTTC.

The chain couples TRBV19 to TRBJ1-4, with TRBD1 matching over 8 bases. This CDR3 has 16 amino acids. Germline V gives CDR1 LNHDA, CDR2 SQIVND (reference sequence). With 4 bases clipped from V and 5 bases from J, the junction kept 9 bases outside the gene matches. The CDR3 DNA reads TGTGCCAGTAGTACACAAAGACAGGGGAAAAATGAAAAACTGTTTTTT. It encodes CASSTQRQGKNEKLFF.

The V gene is TRBV30, the J gene TRBJ1-1; TRBD1 is a possible D gene (5 bases). The germline V gene encodes CDR1 GTSNPN and CDR2 SVGIG (reference sequence). V dropped 0 bases and J dropped 6 bases, with 11 bases sitting between them. This CDR3 is 13 amino acids long. In nucleotides, the CDR3 is TGTGCCTGGAGTGTACCAGGGCCGCCTGAAGCTTTCTTT. Protein sequence: CAWSVPGPPEAFF.

The chain is built from TRBV4-2 and TRBJ2-5, with 13 positions matching TRBD2. The CDR3 has 19 amino acids. V dropped 3 bases and J dropped 5; count of bases not matched to a gene: 15. Germline loops: CDR1 LGHNA, CDR2 YNFKEQ. CDR3 bases: TGTGCCAGCAGCCATCCAGCGGCAACTAGCGGGAGGGCCGGGGAGACCCAGTACTTC. It encodes CASSHPAATSGRAGETQYF.

CDR3 nucleotides: TGTGCCAGCAGGGCCCCGGGACAGGGGTCCTCACCCCTCCACTTT. It translates to CASRAPGQGSSPLHF. V is TRBV6-1 and J is TRBJ1-6, with TRBD1 identical over 10 bases. CDR1 is MNHNS, CDR2 SASEGT, per germline. The CDR3 has 15 amino acids. Trimming took 6 bases from V and 10 from J; bases not matched to a gene: 9.

The J gene is TRBJ1-1, the V gene TRBV30; TRBD1 aligns across 8 bases. Germline loops: CDR1 GTSNPN, CDR2 SVGIG (reference sequence). The CDR3 runs to 15 residues. Trimming cost V 2 bases and J 1 base; bases outside gene matches: 6. The DNA of the CDR3 is TGTGCCTGGAGTTTCCAGGGGGCTGCGAACACTGAAGCTTTCTTT. This encodes CAWSFQGAANTEAFF.

This clone was observed a single time. The V and J genes are TRBV6-5 and TRBJ1-4; 7 nucleotides agree with TRBD1. In germline, CDR1 is MNHEY, CDR2 SVGAGI. This CDR3 comprises 13 residues. The V segment lost 6 bases and the J segment 8 bases; nucleotides outside the gene matches: 6. The CDR3 loop reads CASSRGTEEKLFF. CDR3 nucleotide sequence: TGTGCCAGCAGCCGAGGGACAGAGGAAAAACTGTTTTTT.

V is TRBV30 and J is TRBJ2-1; 8 bases fit TRBD2. CDR3 length: 13 residues. CDR1 and CDR2 (germline): GTSNPN, SVGIG (reference sequence). V lost 2 bases and J lost 8; bases outside the gene matches: 5. CDR3 region: CAWSSGSQDEQFF. As DNA, the CDR3 is TGTGCCTGGAGTAGCGGGAGTCAGGATGAGCAGTTCTTC.

J is TRBJ1-6 and V is TRBV14, with TRBD1 as a possible D gene (6 bases). The CDR3 extends over 14 amino acids. Trimming cost V 6 bases and J 7 bases, with 13 bases left between them. In germline, CDR1 is SGHDN, CDR2 FVKESK. CDR3 nucleotides: TGTGCCAGCAGTCTCTCAGGGGAAAATTCACCCCTCCACTTT. This codes for CASSLSGENSPLHF.

The V gene is TRBV29-1, the J gene TRBJ2-7, with D perhaps matching TRBD2 (6 bases). V lost 8 bases, J lost 0 bases, and 17 bases lay in between. CDR1 is SQVTM, CDR2 ANQGSEA, per germline. The CDR3 consists of 14 residues. The CDR3 here is CSTNGDSSSYEQYF. DNA of the CDR3: TGCAGCACTAATGGGGACTCGAGCTCCTACGAGCAGTACTTC.

V and J are TRBV30 and TRBJ2-1; TRBD2 might be the D (5 bases). The CDR3 runs 13 residues. V was clipped by 3 bases and J by 0 bases, with 6 bases between them. The germline V gene encodes CDR1 GTSNPN and CDR2 SVGIG (reference sequence). In DNA form, the CDR3 reads TGTGCCTGGAGGGGGAGCTCCTACAATGAGCAGTTCTTC. Its protein product is CAWRGSSYNEQFF.

This sequence joins TRBV6-1 and TRBJ1-4, with 9 positions matching TRBD1. CDR1 is MNHNS and CDR2 is SASEGT in the germline V gene. The V and J ends lost 1 base and 6 bases, in that order; junction bases with no gene match: 3. The CDR3 extends over 15 amino acids. The CDR3 loop reads CASSEGGTGYEKLFF. The DNA of the CDR3 is TGTGCCAGCAGTGAAGGCGGGACAGGGTATGAAAAACTGTTTTTT.

V is TRBV6-4 and J is TRBJ2-6, with 7 nucleotides matching TRBD1. CDR1 is MRHNA and CDR2 is SNTAGT in the germline V gene. CDR3 length: 16 residues. The J segment lost 0 bases and the V segment lost 9 bases, leaving 8 bases of the junction unmatched. CDR3 in amino acids: CASTPGQSSGANVLTF. The CDR3 nucleotides are TGTGCCAGTACGCCGGGACAGTCCTCTGGGGCCAACGTCCTGACTTTC.

This chain links TRBV5-6 with TRBJ1-1; D remains ambiguous. The CDR3 has 16 residues. Trimming took 4 bases from V and 1 from J, leaving 17 bases between them. The germline V gene encodes CDR1 SGHDT and CDR2 YYEEEE. The CDR3 DNA follows: TGTGCCAGCAGCCGGGATGGCGTGGTCTCGAACACTGAAGCTTTCTTT. It yields the protein CASSRDGVVSNTEAFF. Supplemented by reference TRBV5-6 and TRBJ1-1, the full variable domain reads DAGVTQSPTHLIKTRGQQVTLRCSPKSGHDTVSWYQQALGQGPQFIFQYYEEEERQRGNFPDRFSGHQFPNYSSELNVNALLLGDSALYLCASSRDGVVSNTEAFFGQGTRLTVV.

The chain recombines TRBV6-5 with TRBJ1-2; maybe TRBD1 (6 bases). The CDR3 spans 12 residues. In germline, CDR1 is MNHEY, CDR2 SVGAGI. Trimming removed 5 bases from V and 8 bases from J, with 12 bases in between. CDR3 DNA: TGTGCCAGCAGTGCCAGGACAGTAGGCTACACCTTC. Protein product: CASSARTVGYTF.

The chain is built from TRBV27 and TRBJ1-6; a weak D match, TRBD1 (6 bases). The germline gives CDR1 MNHEY, CDR2 SMNVEV (reference sequence). V lost 6 bases and J 2 bases, leaving 14 bases between the germline ends. The CDR3 has 16 residues. This chain's CDR3 is CASSGTGRAYNSPLHF. The CDR3 coding sequence is TGTGCCAGCAGCGGTACAGGGCGGGCCTATAATTCACCCCTCCACTTT.

The rearrangement joins TRBV30 to TRBJ1-2, with TRBD1 matching 10 bases. V dropped 3 bases and J dropped 8; count of bases not matched to a gene: 6. This CDR3 spans 13 amino acids. The germline CDR1 and CDR2 sequences are GTSNPN and SVGIG (reference sequence). In DNA form, the CDR3 reads TGTGCCTGGAGCCCGGACAGGGGGGAAGGCTACACCTTC. Translating it yields CAWSPDRGEGYTF.

The CDR3 reads CASSSPRGATEAFF. CDR3 nucleotide sequence: TGTGCCAGCAGCTCGCCCAGGGGGGCCACTGAAGCTTTCTTT. J is TRBJ1-1 and V is TRBV5-4; 7 bases agree with TRBD1. Germline loops: CDR1 SGHNT, CDR2 YYREEE (reference sequence). J gave up 4 bases and V 3 bases, and 6 bases lay outside the gene matches. The CDR3 spans 14 residues.

This clone was detected a few times. Other DNA sequences from this sample encode an identical CDR3 as well. V and J are TRBV27 and TRBJ2-7, with D maybe TRBD1 (6 bases). CDR1 is MNHEY and CDR2 is SMNVEV in the germline V gene (reference sequence). This CDR3 contains 14 residues. The germline V and J ends were trimmed by 2 bases and 5 bases, with 13 bases remaining between them. The chain's CDR3 is CASSLLPGVDEQYF. CDR3 DNA sequence: TGTGCCAGCAGTTTACTCCCAGGGGTAGACGAGCAGTACTTC.

The chain employs TRBV6-6 and TRBJ2-7; TRBD2 agrees at 11 bases. Germline trimming cut 5 bases from V and 6 bases from J; bases unmatched to any gene: 9. Germline V gene lookup returns CDR1 MNHNY and CDR2 SVGAGI (reference sequence). The CDR3 sequence is 15 residues long. The CDR3 loop is CASSQSLAGVGEQYF. The DNA of the CDR3 is TGTGCCAGCAGTCAATCACTAGCGGGGGTCGGCGAGCAGTACTTC.

This chain uses TRBV5-1 with TRBJ2-3, with 7 bases lining up with TRBD2. This CDR3 comprises 14 residues. J gave up 5 bases and V 6 bases, and 9 bases lay outside the gene matches. The germline gives CDR1 SGHRS, CDR2 YFSETQ. DNA of the CDR3: TGCGCCAGCACGTATGGGGGGGTTTTAGATACGCAGTATTTT. Amino acid sequence: CASTYGGVLDTQYF.

The chain combines TRBV7-9 with TRBJ2-1; 12 bases map to TRBD2. Unmatched junction bases numbered 3, after V lost 3 bases and J lost 0 bases. The CDR3 sequence is 17 residues long. Germline V CDR1 and CDR2: SEHNR, FQNEAQ (reference sequence). The CDR3 sequence is CASSFSSGGVSYNEQFF. CDR3 DNA sequence: TGTGCCAGCAGCTTTTCTAGCGGGGGGGTCTCCTACAATGAGCAGTTCTTC.